A selection of T cell receptor beta chains follows, all from one sample in a study of cytomegalovirus exposure and HLA in healthy donors. Method: immunoSEQ multiplex PCR; TCRdb's copy keeps in-frame clones and lacks some. The sample has 150,000 to 200,000 clones; roughly 85% are singletons. Sequencing input: PBMCs. All receptors come from a woman between 18 and 29 years old in good health and CMV-seronegative. The CDR3 runs from the conserved cysteine through the conserved F or W. A D gene is named only where the DNA matches it firmly. Clone size is stated in some rows and not others, as once, few, many or a class when expanded.

>NA|TRBV6-1|NA|TRBJ2-4
TGTGCCAGCAGCCCGGGACTAGCCAAAAACATTCAGTACTTC
CASSPGLAKNIQYF
>NA|TRBV10-3|NA|TRBJ2-2
TGTGCCTCGTACCTTGGAGGGCCGAACACCGGGGAGCTGTTTTTT
CASYLGGPNTGELFF
>NA|TRBV28|NA|TRBJ2-7
TGTGCCAGCAGAGGGAGCGACACGGCGGGCTACGAGCAGTACTTC
CASRGSDTAGYEQYF
>TRBD1|TRBV2|few|TRBJ1-5
TGTGCCAGCAGTGGGCATACAGGGGGTAATGAGCCCCAGCATTTT
CASSGHTGGNEPQHF
>TRBD1|TRBV4-1|NA|TRBJ2-1
TGCGCCAGCAGCCAAGATCAGGGGGCGGTTATTAATGAGCAGTTCTTC
CASSQDQGAVINEQFF
>NA|TRBV30|once|TRBJ2-7
TGTGCCTGGAGTGTATCTACAGGAGTCGCCTACGAGCAGTACTTC
CAWSVSTGVAYEQYF
>TRBD2|TRBV11-2|NA|TRBJ2-3
TGTGCCAGCAGCTCACGGGGGGGACTAGCGGGAGGGACAGATACGCAGTATTTT
CASSSRGGLAGGTDTQYF
>NA|TRBV18|NA|TRBJ1-1
TGTGCCAGCTCACCCTTCCGGGACTCCGAACGTGTTACTTTCTTT
CASSPFRDSERVTFF
>NA|TRBV28|once|TRBJ1-1
TGTGCCAGCAGCCTCTCGGGGGGTAAACGAGCTTTCTTT
CASSLSGGKRAFF
>NA|TRBV18|NA|TRBJ1-1
TGTGCCAGCTCACAAGGACTAGAGAGTGTCACTGAAGCTTTCTTT
CASSQGLESVTEAFF
>TRBD2|TRBV25-1|NA|TRBJ2-1
TGTGCCAGCAGTGGAGCGGGAATTTCTGAGCAGTTCTTC
CASSGAGISEQFF
>TRBD1|TRBV11-2|NA|TRBJ2-7
TGTGCCAGCAGCTCGTCCCCCTCCGGGACAGGGGTCTACGAGCAGTACTTC
CASSSSPSGTGVYEQYF
>NA|TRBV27|few|TRBJ1-1
TGTGCCAGCAGTCCGATCACAACTCGACAGCAGGCTTTCTTT
CASSPITTRQQAFF
>NA|TRBV29-1|NA|TRBJ1-4
TGCAGCGTTGAAACTATGAGTACAGAAAAACTGTTTTTT
CSVETMSTEKLFF
>NA|TRBV28|NA|TRBJ2-1
TGTGCCAGCAGCTTGAGAGAGGGCAATGAGCAGTTCTTC
CASSLREGNEQFF
>NA|TRBV5-6|NA|TRBJ2-1
TGTGCCAGCACCCAGGGGTTAAGCTCCTACAATGAGCAGTTCTTC
CASTQGLSSYNEQFF
>NA|TRBV27|once|TRBJ1-2
TGTGCCAGCAGTTCCTCGGGGGACGTTTACTATGGCTACACCTTC
CASSSSGDVYYGYTF
>TRBD2|TRBV11-3|NA|TRBJ2-4
TGTGCCAGCAGCGACACCGGGGGGATTGAGTACTTC
CASSDTGGIEYF
>NA|TRBV27|NA|TRBJ1-2
TGTGCCAGCAGTTTTCGGCAGGGCTATGGCTACACCTTC
CASSFRQGYGYTF
>NA|TRBV10-2|NA|TRBJ1-5
TGCGCCAGCAGTGAGTTTCAGGGAGGATATAGCAATCAGCCCCAGCATTTT
CASSEFQGGYSNQPQHF
>TRBD1|TRBV7-6|NA|TRBJ2-1
TGTGCCAGCAGCCTGAACCAGGGGGCAAGAGGGAATGAGCAGTTCTTC
CASSLNQGARGNEQFF
>TRBD2|TRBV10-3|NA|TRBJ2-1
TGTGCCATCAGAAGGACTAGCGACAATGAGCAGTTCTTC
CAIRRTSDNEQFF
>NA|TRBV7-2|NA|TRBJ2-5
TGTGCCAGCAGCCGAGTCAGGGAGACCCAGTACTTC
CASSRVRETQYF
>NA|TRBV29-1|once|TRBJ2-5
TGCAGCGTTGTTCGGATAAGGGGAGGAGAGACCCAGTACTTC
CSVVRIRGGETQYF
>TRBD2|TRBV10-3|few|TRBJ2-1
TGTGCCATCAGTCGGGCGGGAGCTGGCGATGAGCAGTTCTTC
CAISRAGAGDEQFF
>NA|TRBV11-2|NA|TRBJ1-5
TGTGCCAGCAGCCTCGGGGGTAACAATCAGCCCCAGCATTTT
CASSLGGNNQPQHF
>TRBD2|TRBV6-6|few|TRBJ2-7
TGTGCCAGCAGTTACACGACTAGCGGCTACGAGCAGTACTTC
CASSYTTSGYEQYF
>NA|TRBV5-1|NA|TRBJ2-1
TGCGCCAGCAGCTTGGTTTGGGCGGGGCAATACAATGAGCAGTTCTTC
CASSLVWAGQYNEQFF
>NA|TRBV7-9|NA|TRBJ2-6
TGTGCCAGCAGCTTCTCTTCAGGGCGGAGCTCTGGGGCCAACGTCCTGACTTTC
CASSFSSGRSSGANVLTF
>TRBD1|TRBV7-2|NA|TRBJ1-1
TGTGCCAGCAGCAGCGGACAGGGCCTTTTGACTGAAGCTTTCTTT
CASSSGQGLLTEAFF